This T cell receptor beta chain was obtained from a study of blood T cells in healthy people across ages. About the research overall: Per every two T cells, about one barcoded beta molecule was captured by template switching.

CDR1 is DFQATT, CDR2 SNEGSKA, per germline (reference sequence). The CDR3 loop spans 11 amino acids. V lost 3 bases, J lost 10 bases, and 13 bases lay in between. This clonotype has a handful of counts. PCR was performed a second time for roughly 7 to 12 cycles using a sample-barcoded 5' primer and a J-beta primer mix. TCRdb re-called the 5' RACE reads with MiXCR, one entry per CDR3 protein. The sample contains 1.6 million or so distinct CDR3 sequences, 34% of which appear only once. The gene calls are TRBV20-1 and TRBJ2-7; a weak D match, TRBD1 (6 bases). The sample comprised blood. The sequence was obtained from a woman aged 25 to 39 in good health. The CDR3 bases are TGCAGTGCTAGGGGACACAACAATCAGTACTTC. It specifies CSARGHNNQYF.